These 26 T cell receptor beta chains were sequenced from one sample in a study of T cells in Graves' hyperthyroidism and ophthalmopathy (dated by TCRdb to about 2019). Library preparation was by multiplex PCR. Sequenced using an Illumina HiSeq 2000. The TCR beta CDR3 regions were amplified from the RNA transcripts. The first round of RT-PCR for the TCR CDR3 was performed with the HTBI primer set and the Qiagen OneStep RT-PCR kit. TCRdb handled the public reads itself, with Q25 trimming in fastp and clone calling in MiXCR, and kept productive beta chains. For every CDR3 protein sequence, its rows merge into one entry that carries the most common genes and DNA. For this sample the table gives 620,000 or so distinct CDR3 sequences, of which more than 12% were detected only once. The ten largest make up 12% of the sample. Sequences were obtained from blood. The source of these receptors is a woman aged 45-65 years with Graves' ophthalmopathy.

This clonotype was picked up many times. The chain employs TRBV28 and TRBJ2-3, with D possibly being TRBD1 (6 bases). The CDR3 is 15 residues long. CDR1 is MDHEN, CDR2 SYDVKM, per germline. The V end lost 8 bases, the J end lost 2 bases, and 17 bases lay between the germline ends. CDR3 amino acids: CASDTGQIYTDTQYF. CDR3 coding DNA: TGTGCCAGCGACACAGGACAGATATACACAGATACGCAGTATTTT. Filled out from reference TRBV28 and TRBJ2-3, the complete variable domain reads DVKVTQSSRYLVKRTGEKVFLECVQDMDHENMFWYRQDPGLGLRLIYFSYDVKMKEKGDIPEGYSVSREKKERFSLILESASTNQTSMYLCASDTGQIYTDTQYFGPGTRLTVL.

This sequence joins TRBV6-9 and TRBJ2-7, with TRBD2 matching over 8 bases. Unmatched junction bases numbered 11, after V lost 7 bases and J lost 3 bases. Germline V lookup: CDR1 MNHGY, CDR2 SVAAGI. This CDR3 has 15 amino acids. The DNA for the CDR3 is TGTGCCAGCATGTTTACAGCGGGAGCTATCTACGAGCAGTACTTC. Protein sequence: CASMFTAGAIYEQYF.

This clonotype occurred a few times. The chain joins TRBV2 to TRBJ2-4, with D possibly matching TRBD1 (5 bases). The CDR3 totals 15 residues. The V end was cut by 5 bases, the J end by 2 bases, with 13 bases between. Per the germline V gene, CDR1 is SNHLY and CDR2 is FYNNEI. Written as DNA, the CDR3 is TGTGCCAGCAGTTCGGCCGGACAATCCAAAAACATTCAGTACTTC. Amino acid sequence: CASSSAGQSKNIQYF.

At least ten counts were recorded for this clonotype. The V and J genes are TRBV7-8 and TRBJ2-1; 10 bases map to TRBD2. The V and J ends lost 5 bases and 3 bases, in that order; junction bases with no gene match: 4. Germline V gives CDR1 SGHVS, CDR2 FQNEAQ. The CDR3 runs to 15 residues. CDR3 sequence: CASSLSGRFYNEQFF. The CDR3 coding sequence is TGTGCCAGCAGCCTTAGCGGGAGGTTCTACAATGAGCAGTTCTTC.

This clonotype appeared a few times. V and J are TRBV19 and TRBJ1-1, with D possibly matching TRBD1 (5 bases). CDR3 length: 15 amino acids. Trimming took 3 bases from V and 11 from J, leaving 22 bases between them. Germline CDR1 is LNHDA and CDR2 is SQIVND (reference sequence). The CDR3 spells CASSIINTGRGAAFF. In nucleotides, the CDR3 is TGTGCCAGTAGTATTATCAACACGGGTCGGGGCGCGGCTTTCTTT. Filled out from reference TRBV19 and TRBJ1-1, the complete variable domain reads DGGITQSPKYLFRKEGQNVTLSCEQNLNHDAMYWYRQDPGQGLRLIYYSQIVNDFQKGDIAEGYSVSREKKESFPLTVTSAQKNPTAFYLCASSIINTGRGAAFFGQGTRLTVV.

The chain has TRBV7-9 and TRBJ2-6, with 9 bases identical to TRBD1. Germline V gives CDR1 SEHNR, CDR2 FQNEAQ (reference sequence). J lost 2 bases, V lost 5 bases, and 4 bases had no gene match. This CDR3 is 16 amino acids long. Here the CDR3 reads CASSLQGATGANVLTF. In DNA form, the CDR3 reads TGTGCCAGCAGCCTACAGGGGGCAACTGGGGCCAACGTCCTGACTTTC.

The chain combines TRBV6-5 with TRBJ2-1, with D tentatively TRBD1 or TRBD2 (6 bases each). V lost 0 bases to trimming and J lost 6 bases, with 24 bases between them. CDR1 MNHEY and CDR2 SVGAGI come from the germline V gene. This CDR3 spans 19 amino acids. The CDR3 loop reads CASSYSGVGFSGGGNEQFF. CDR3 nucleotide sequence: TGTGCCAGCAGTTACTCGGGGGTTGGATTTAGCGGAGGGGGCAATGAGCAGTTCTTC.

J is TRBJ1-3 and V is TRBV13, with 9 bases that match TRBD1. This CDR3 has 15 amino acids. Germline V gives CDR1 PRHDT, CDR2 FYEKMQ (reference sequence). J gave up 4 bases and V 6 bases, and 7 bases lay outside the gene matches. This CDR3 reads CASSRGQGSGNTIYF. The CDR3 DNA reads as TGTGCCAGCAGTCGGGGACAGGGCTCAGGAAACACCATATATTTT.

This clonotype occurred a few times. V usage is TRBV29-1 and J usage is TRBJ2-7; D possibly corresponds to TRBD2 (7 bases). The germline V and J ends were trimmed by 6 bases and 2 bases, with 17 bases remaining between them. Germline V gene sequence: CDR1 SQVTM, CDR2 ANQGSEA. The CDR3 totals 14 residues. CDR3 in amino acids: CSVREGEGPYEQYF. The CDR3 coding sequence is TGCAGCGTCCGCGAGGGGGAGGGTCCCTACGAGCAGTACTTC.

In this sample, this clonotype turned up a few times. This chain links TRBV19 with TRBJ1-5; 8 positions match TRBD1. Germline V gene data show CDR1 as LNHDA and CDR2 as SQIVND (reference sequence). The J segment lost 2 bases and the V segment lost 3 bases, leaving 6 bases of the junction unmatched. The CDR3 runs to 16 residues. CDR3 coding DNA: TGTGCCAGTAGTATCGCCGTGGGACAGGGCAATCAGCCCCAGCATTTT. Its protein product is CASSIAVGQGNQPQHF.

This clonotype was found many times. The chain has TRBV3-1 and TRBJ1-2; no clear D gene. V shed 3 bases and J shed 8 bases, with 10 bases lying between them. Germline CDR1 reads LGHDT; CDR2 reads YNNKEL (reference sequence). There are 12 residues in the CDR3. The CDR3 region is CASSQDLWGYTF. The DNA for the CDR3 is TGTGCCAGCAGCCAGGATTTGTGGGGCTACACCTTC.

This clonotype was recorded a few times. The chain employs TRBV27 and TRBJ2-1; TRBD2 matches 9 bases. V lost 3 bases to trimming and J lost 5 bases; unmatched junction nucleotides: 11. CDR3 length: 17 residues. Per the germline V gene, CDR1 is MNHEY and CDR2 is SMNVEV (reference sequence). The CDR3 DNA follows: TGTGCCAGCAGTTTTCGTCGTCGCGGGAGGGCCAACAATGAGCAGTTCTTC. It yields the protein CASSFRRRGRANNEQFF.

This clonotype has only a few counts. A much larger clonotype is one base distant, so this may be a read error. The chain links TRBV30 to TRBJ1-2, with D perhaps matching TRBD1 (6 bases). CDR1 is GTSNPN, CDR2 SVGIG, per germline (reference sequence). The CDR3 is made up of 13 amino acids. The DNA for the CDR3 is TGTACCTGGAGTGCTATAGGGGGCTATGGCTACACCTTC. It encodes CTWSAIGGYGYTF.

This clonotype appeared a single time. The chain has TRBV12-3 or TRBV12-4 and TRBJ2-7, with no clear D. Trimming pared 3 bases from V and 7 bases from J, leaving 10 bases between. The CDR3 runs to 12 residues. The CDR3 DNA sequence: TGTGCCAGCAGTTTTTACCCGTGGGAGCAGTACTTC. It yields the protein CASSFYPWEQYF.

In this sample, this clonotype turned up many times. This chain connects TRBV13 to TRBJ2-1; 8 bases fit TRBD2. Unmatched junction bases numbered 11, after V lost 4 bases and J lost 9 bases. The germline gives CDR1 PRHDT, CDR2 FYEKMQ (reference sequence). The CDR3 is 15 amino acids. CDR3 protein: CASSYGLAWGIEQFF. The CDR3, as DNA: TGTGCCAGCAGCTACGGACTAGCTTGGGGTATTGAGCAGTTCTTC.

V gene TRBV20-1 combines with J gene TRBJ2-6, with D possibly TRBD2 on 6 matching bases. The CDR3 consists of 17 residues. Germline CDR1 DFQATT, CDR2 SNEGSKA (reference sequence). Trimming left V 3 bases short and J 0 bases short, with 15 bases between. CDR3 coding DNA: TGCAGTGCTAGCGATCGGGAGCCCCACTCTGGGGCCAACGTCCTGACTTTC. Translating gives CSASDREPHSGANVLTF.

On this clonotype: A much larger clone differs from this one at a single base, so this may be a read error. This chain links TRBV20-1 with TRBJ2-7; 11 bases agree with TRBD2. The CDR3 has 14 residues. J was trimmed by 3 bases and V by 4 bases; bases with no gene match: 5. The germline V gene has CDR1 DFQATT and CDR2 SNEGSKA (reference sequence). The CDR3 sequence: CSAIGGLADYEQYF. The DNA for the CDR3 is TGCAGTGCTATTGGGGGACTAGCGGACTACGAGCAGTACTTC.

This chain uses TRBV14 with TRBJ1-2; possible D gene TRBD1, 5 bases. This CDR3 has 15 residues. Trimming stripped 4 bases from V and 4 bases from J, with 16 bases between. CDR1 SGHDN and CDR2 FVKESK come from the germline V gene. CDR3 bases: TGTGCCAGCAGCCGGAACGTAGGGGCTCGCTATGGCTACACCTTC. Encoded protein: CASSRNVGARYGYTF. The full variable domain, rest sourced from reference TRBV14 and TRBJ1-2, is EAGVTQFPSHSVIEKGQTVTLRCDPISGHDNLYWYRRVMGKEIKFLLHFVKESKQDESGMPNNRFLAERTGGTYSTLKVQPAELEDSGVYFCASSRNVGARYGYTFGSGTRLTVV.

This clonotype showed up many times. The chain recombines TRBV28 with TRBJ2-3; 7 positions match TRBD1. The CDR3 consists of 16 residues. V shed 2 bases and J 5 bases; nucleotides not matched to a gene: 10. The germline CDR1 and CDR2 sequences are MDHEN and SYDVKM. CDR3 sequence (DNA): TGTGCCAGCAGTTTACCCGGAACAGGGGCAGAAGATACGCAGTATTTT. This codes for CASSLPGTGAEDTQYF. The full variable domain, completed using reference TRBV28 and TRBJ2-3, is DVKVTQSSRYLVKRTGEKVFLECVQDMDHENMFWYRQDPGLGLRLIYFSYDVKMKEKGDIPEGYSVSREKKERFSLILESASTNQTSMYLCASSLPGTGAEDTQYFGPGTRLTVL.

Comment on this clonotype: Possible read error: a much larger clone is one base away. This chain connects TRBV5-6 to TRBJ2-7; the D gene is possibly TRBD2 (7 bases). This CDR3 has 18 residues. V was shortened by 3 bases and J by 7 bases, with 29 bases between the two germline ends. The germline gives CDR1 SGHDT, CDR2 YYEEEE. The CDR3 spells CASSSRGLPRVWSNEQYF. CDR3 DNA: TGTGCCAGCAGCTCGCGGGGGCTACCCAGGGTTTGGTCCAATGAGCAGTACTTC.

This clonotype was counted many times. The V and J genes are TRBV3-1 and TRBJ2-1; 8 positions agree with TRBD1. This CDR3 is 18 amino acids long. Per the germline V gene, CDR1 is LGHDT and CDR2 is YNNKEL (reference sequence). Trimming cost V 0 bases and J 4 bases; bases outside gene matches: 11. The CDR3 region has the DNA TGTGCCAGCAGCCAAGATAAGATGCGGGACAGGCTATACAATGAGCAGTTCTTC. As protein: CASSQDKMRDRLYNEQFF.

The chain is built from TRBV6-9 and TRBJ2-5; 10 bases match TRBD2. Germline V gene lookup returns CDR1 MNHGY and CDR2 SVAAGI. V was clipped by 7 bases and J by 5 bases; unmatched bases: 10. The CDR3 is 15 amino acids. The CDR3 spells CASTYGPGLAETQYF. The DNA of the CDR3 is TGTGCCAGCACTTACGGGCCGGGACTAGCGGAGACCCAGTACTTC.

In its sample, this clonotype was seen many times. This chain uses TRBV3-1 with TRBJ1-1; D gene unclear. The CDR3 loop spans 13 amino acids. V shed 6 bases and J shed 1 base, with 9 bases lying between them. CDR1 is LGHDT and CDR2 is YNNKEL in the germline V gene (reference sequence). CDR3 residues: CASRAPSNTEAFF. The DNA of the CDR3 is TGTGCCAGCAGGGCACCGTCGAACACTGAAGCTTTCTTT. The variable domain in full, completed from reference TRBV3-1 and TRBJ1-1, reads DTAVSQTPKYLVTQMGNDKSIKCEQNLGHDTMYWYKQDSKKFLKIMFSYNNKELIINETVPNRFSPKSPDKAHLNLHINSLELGDSAVYFCASRAPSNTEAFFGQGTRLTVV.

This clonotype was seen ten or more times. The J gene is TRBJ2-3, the V gene TRBV5-1; 8 positions agree with TRBD2. Germline assignment: CDR1 SGHRS and CDR2 YFSETQ. J gave up 2 bases and V 4 bases, and 9 bases lay outside the gene matches. This CDR3 comprises 16 residues. CDR3 bases: TGCGCCAGCAGCCTGGGCCCGGGACTAGTCACAGATACGCAGTATTTT. Its translation is CASSLGPGLVTDTQYF.

The chain joins TRBV7-2 to TRBJ1-5; D remains ambiguous. This CDR3 has 14 amino acids. Trimming pared 1 base from V and 3 bases from J, leaving 7 bases between. Germline assignment: CDR1 SGHTA and CDR2 FQGNSA. The CDR3, as DNA: TGTGCCAGCAGCTTAGGGCCAGACAATCAGCCCCAGCATTTT. It yields the protein CASSLGPDNQPQHF.

J is TRBJ1-2 and V is TRBV20-1, with 9 bases fitting TRBD1. Germline trimming cut 3 bases from V and 5 bases from J; bases unmatched to any gene: 7. Germline-derived CDR1 and CDR2 are DFQATT and SNEGSKA (reference sequence). This CDR3 is built from 14 residues. Written as DNA, the CDR3 is TGCAGTGCTAGGGAAATAGACAGGGGGTATGGCTACACCTTC. As protein: CSAREIDRGYGYTF.